This TCR beta chain was profiled in a study of T cells in narcolepsy. Study results and limitations: Comparing one patient's CSF and blood CD4+ clonotypes highlighted HCRT- and TRIB2-specific autoreactive clonotypes. Reportedly, autoreactive clonotypes were serially detected in patients' blood but not controls'.

Only in-frame clones appear in the TCRdb table, and some are missing; sequencing was by immunoSEQ multiplex PCR. This table holds under 25,000 clones, almost 85% found once. A word on this clone: What it binds is unknown.

The CDR3 length is 13 residues. CDR1 and CDR2 (germline): LNHDA, SQIVND (reference sequence). Trimming removed 7 bases at V and 1 base at J, with 9 bases between. The TCR was taken from a human donor with narcolepsy. This rearrangement joins TRBV19 to TRBJ2-3, with D perhaps matching TRBD1 (5 bases). The sequencing sample was made of CD45RA- memory CD4+ T cells from PBMCs. The CDR3 loop is CASTPTGTDTQYF. CDR3 coding DNA: TGTGCCAGTACCCCGACAGGCACAGATACGCAGTATTTT.